These 11 T cell receptor beta chains originate from one sample sequenced in a study of beta chain features in type 1 diabetes. All of the isolated RNA was reverse transcribed, so expressed TCRB transcripts were sequenced. Repertoires were generated with immunoSEQ multiplex PCR, while TCRdb's copy carries only in-frame clones and drops some. This sample has a few hundred thousand clones, with 24% found just once. Study outcomes and limitations: Moderately but significantly shorter TCRB CDR3s were found in Type 1 diabetes patients in all four CD4+ subsets.

Their antigen targets remain unknown. The sample consisted of naive CD4+ T cells from blood. The receptors here all came from a woman aged 25 to 39 with type 1 diabetes.

The table lists this clone with a few counts. The J gene is TRBJ2-1, the V gene TRBV25-1; 11 positions agree with TRBD2. Germline CDR1 MGHDK, CDR2 SYGVNS. The V segment lost 6 bases and the J segment 6 bases; nucleotides outside the gene matches: 7. The CDR3 consists of 15 residues. CDR3 protein: CASRLAGGRLNEQFF. The CDR3 bases are TGTGCCAGCAGGCTAGCGGGAGGACGGCTCAATGAGCAGTTCTTC.

The chain carries TRBV6-6 and TRBJ2-3, with 10 bases that match TRBD2. Looked up from germline, CDR1 is MNHNY and CDR2 is SVGAGI (reference sequence). V lost 8 bases to trimming and J lost 0 bases; unmatched junction nucleotides: 5. CDR3 length: 15 amino acids. The CDR3 loop is CASARTSGSTDTQYF. The CDR3 region has the DNA TGTGCCAGCGCTCGGACTAGCGGCAGCACAGATACGCAGTATTTT.

This clone was observed a handful of times. This CDR3 is also generated by other DNA sequences in the sample. The chain joins TRBV5-6 to TRBJ2-7; a possible D gene is TRBD1 (6 bases). In germline, CDR1 is SGHDT, CDR2 YYEEEE. The V gene lost 2 bases and the J gene lost 4 bases, with 10 bases spanning the gap. The CDR3 totals 13 residues. CDR3 residues: CASSLGQNYEQYF. In nucleotides, the CDR3 is TGTGCCAGCAGCTTAGGACAGAATTACGAGCAGTACTTC.

J is TRBJ2-1 and V is TRBV5-4, with a tentative D call TRBD2 (5 bases). V was shortened by 0 bases and J by 9 bases, with 16 bases between the two germline ends. The CDR3 runs 15 residues. Per germline, CDR1 SGHNT and CDR2 YYREEE (reference sequence). CDR3 sequence reads: CASSLDWGGSVEQFF. The CDR3 bases are TGTGCCAGCAGCTTGGATTGGGGTGGGAGTGTTGAGCAGTTCTTC.

This clone was seen a few times. The J gene is TRBJ1-1, the V gene TRBV9, with 7 nucleotides matching TRBD1. V lost 0 bases and J lost 11; bases outside the gene matches: 7. This CDR3 spans 13 amino acids. CDR1 SGDLS and CDR2 YYNGEE come from the germline V gene. The CDR3 DNA is TGTGCCAGCAGCGTAGGGGACAGTTTTTCGGCTTTCTTT. Residues: CASSVGDSFSAFF.

The sample holds a few counts of this clone. This chain connects TRBV30 to TRBJ2-1, with 11 bases matching TRBD2. The germline CDR1 and CDR2 sequences are GTSNPN and SVGIG (reference sequence). The CDR3 length is 16 residues. The ends lost 4 bases at V and 7 bases at J; junction bases unmatched: 12. In DNA form, the CDR3 reads TGTGCCTGGACCGGCGGGCTTACTAGCGGGAGTAATGAGCAGTTCTTC. Amino acids: CAWTGGLTSGSNEQFF.

This clone has only a few counts. The chain uses TRBV18 and TRBJ1-5; D possibly corresponds to TRBD1 (6 bases). Germline lookup yields CDR1 KGHSH and CDR2 LQKENI. V was pared by 5 bases and J by 1 base, with 9 bases between. This CDR3 contains 14 residues. The CDR3 loop reads CASSKDRSNQPQHF. In DNA form, the CDR3 reads TGTGCCAGCTCAAAAGACAGGAGCAATCAGCCCCAGCATTTT.

This chain connects TRBV7-9 to TRBJ1-5; D remains unclear. CDR1 is SEHNR and CDR2 is FQNEAQ in the germline V gene (reference sequence). The length of the CDR3 is 17 residues. Trimming removed 1 base from V and 4 bases from J, with 17 bases in between. The CDR3 sequence: CASSLGDPVRSNQPQHF. The CDR3 DNA reads as TGTGCCAGCAGCTTAGGAGACCCCGTGAGGTCAAATCAGCCCCAGCATTTT.

The chain links TRBV11-3 to TRBJ2-1; 13 positions match TRBD2. Germline CDR1 reads SGHNT; CDR2 reads YENEEA. V dropped 6 bases and J dropped 7; count of bases not matched to a gene: 6. The CDR3 is 15 residues long. The CDR3 region has the DNA TGTGCCAGCAGGTCACCGGGACTAGCGGGAAATGAGCAGTTCTTC. Its protein product is CASRSPGLAGNEQFF. The full variable domain, completed using reference TRBV11-3 and TRBJ2-1, is EAGVVQSPRYKIIEKKQPVAFWCNPISGHNTLYWYLQNLGQGPELLIRYENEEAVDDSQLPKDRFSAERLKGVDSTLKIQPAELGDSAVYLCASRSPGLAGNEQFFGPGTRLTVL.

The J gene is TRBJ1-3, the V gene TRBV10-3; perhaps TRBD1 as D (6 bases). CDR1 ENHRY and CDR2 SYGVKD come from the germline V gene. V lost 6 bases and J 0 bases, leaving 12 bases between the germline ends. The length of the CDR3 is 15 residues. In DNA, the CDR3 is TGTGCCATCAGCGGGACACCCTTCTCTGGAAACACCATATATTTT. Translated: CAISGTPFSGNTIYF.

This clone was found a few times. The chain combines TRBV4-1 with TRBJ1-4, with D perhaps TRBD1 (6 bases). Trimming removed 5 bases from V and 3 bases from J, with 13 bases in between. Germline V gene lookup returns CDR1 MGHRA and CDR2 YSYEKL. The CDR3 sequence is 15 residues long. The CDR3 DNA follows: TGCGCCAGCAGCTATTCGGGACACTCTAATGAAAAACTGTTTTTT. It yields the protein CASSYSGHSNEKLFF.